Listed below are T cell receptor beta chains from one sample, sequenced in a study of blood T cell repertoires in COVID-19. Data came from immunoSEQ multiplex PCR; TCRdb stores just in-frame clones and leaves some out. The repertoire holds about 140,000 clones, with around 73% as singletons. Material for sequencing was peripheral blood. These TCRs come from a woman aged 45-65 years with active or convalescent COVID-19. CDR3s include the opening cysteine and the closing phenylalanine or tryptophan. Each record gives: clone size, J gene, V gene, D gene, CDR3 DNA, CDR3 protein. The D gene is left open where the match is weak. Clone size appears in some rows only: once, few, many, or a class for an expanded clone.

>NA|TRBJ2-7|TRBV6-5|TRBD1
TGTGCCAGCAGTCCCCACATAGACAGGGGGCGCGAGCAGTACTTC
CASSPHIDRGREQYF
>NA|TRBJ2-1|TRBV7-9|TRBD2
TGTGCCAGCAGCTATGTCAGCGGGAGTGAGCAGTTCTTC
CASSYVSGSEQFF
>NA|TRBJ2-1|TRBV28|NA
TGTGCCAGCAGTGCCCCGGGTCCCCGGACTTACAATGAGCAGTTCTTC
CASSAPGPRTYNEQFF
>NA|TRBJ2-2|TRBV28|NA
TGTGCCAGCAGTCCCTCCTTGGCGAAGGACACGAACACCGGGGAGCTGTTTTTT
CASSPSLAKDTNTGELFF
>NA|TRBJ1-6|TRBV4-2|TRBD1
TGTGCCAGCAGCCCCCGAGAGGGGGCTTGGAATTCACCCCTCCACTTT
CASSPREGAWNSPLHF
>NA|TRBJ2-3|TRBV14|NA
TGTGCCAGCAGCCCTGACAGGTTCGGCACAGATACGCAGTATTTT
CASSPDRFGTDTQYF
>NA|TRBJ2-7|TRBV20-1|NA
TGCAGTGCTCCCAAGGGGTACGAGCAGTACTTC
CSAPKGYEQYF
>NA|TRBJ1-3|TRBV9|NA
TGTGCCAGCAGCGGACCCACGGGCTCTGGAAACACCATATATTTT
CASSGPTGSGNTIYF
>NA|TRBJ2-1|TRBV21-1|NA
TGTGCCAGCAGCAAACGGGTCCGGGACAGGGCCTACAATGAGCAGTTCTTC
CASSKRVRDRAYNEQFF
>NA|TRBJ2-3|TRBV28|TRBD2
TGTGCCAGCAGTTCCCCTACTAGCGGCCTCACAGATACGCAGTATTTT
CASSSPTSGLTDTQYF
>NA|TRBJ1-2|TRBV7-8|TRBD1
TGTGCCAGCAGCTCGAATCGGGACAGGGGAAGTTATGGCTACACCTTC
CASSSNRDRGSYGYTF
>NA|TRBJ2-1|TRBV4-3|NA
TGCGCCAGCAGCCAAGAAGAGGACTTATACAATGAGCAGTTCTTC
CASSQEEDLYNEQFF
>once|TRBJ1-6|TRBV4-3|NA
TGCGCCAGCAGCCAAGCCGGGACTGGGAGCTCCTATAATTCACCCCTCCACTTT
CASSQAGTGSSYNSPLHF
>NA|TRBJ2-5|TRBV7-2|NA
TGTGCCAGCAGCTTTCTGGGGGCGGGAGAGACCCAGTACTTC
CASSFLGAGETQYF
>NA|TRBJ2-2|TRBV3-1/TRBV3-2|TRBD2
TGTGCCAGCAGCCAAGCTGGCGGGGGGACGACCGGGGAGCTGTTTTTT
CASSQAGGGTTGELFF
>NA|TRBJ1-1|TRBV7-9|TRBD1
TGTGCCAGCAGCTCGCGACAGGGGATGGGAACTGAAGCTTTCTTT
CASSSRQGMGTEAFF
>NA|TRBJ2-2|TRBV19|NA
TGTGCCAGTAGTATGACTGGCGCGAACACCGGGGAGCTGTTTTTT
CASSMTGANTGELFF
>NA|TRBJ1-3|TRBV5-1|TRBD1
TGCGCCAGCAGCCAGGGGGATGGGGGAAACACCATATATTTT
CASSQGDGGNTIYF
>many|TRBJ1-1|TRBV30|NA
TGTGCCTGGAGTAAGGAACAGCTGAACACTGAAGCTTTCTTT
CAWSKEQLNTEAFF
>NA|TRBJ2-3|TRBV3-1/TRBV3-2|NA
TGTGCCACCCATAAAAGTTCGGGTACCAGAGATACGCAGTATTTT
CATHKSSGTRDTQYF
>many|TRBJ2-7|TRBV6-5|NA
TGTGCCAGCAGTTACGGGGCTGGGGAAGGGTACGAGCAGTACTTC
CASSYGAGEGYEQYF
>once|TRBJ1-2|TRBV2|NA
TGTGCCAGTGGAGGGCAGTCCGCCCTCTATGGCTACACCTTC
CASGGQSALYGYTF
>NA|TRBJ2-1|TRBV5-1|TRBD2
TGCGCCAGCAGCCCCCCAGGACTAGCGGGAAGCTCCTACAATGAGCAGTTCTTC
CASSPPGLAGSSYNEQFF
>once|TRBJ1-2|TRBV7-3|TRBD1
TGTGCCAGCAGCTTAACGGGACAGGGTAACTATGGCTACACCTTC
CASSLTGQGNYGYTF
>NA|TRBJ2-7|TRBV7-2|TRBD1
TGTGCCAGCAGCCTCGGACAGGCGACCTACGAGCAGTACTTC
CASSLGQATYEQYF
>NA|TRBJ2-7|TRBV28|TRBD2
TGTGCCAGCACTCCCGGTGAACTAGCGGTCCGGGACGAGCAGTACTTC
CASTPGELAVRDEQYF
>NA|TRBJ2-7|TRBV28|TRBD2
TGTGCCAGCAGTTTAGAGGGACTAGCGGGAGACTCTGGGCAGTACTTC
CASSLEGLAGDSGQYF
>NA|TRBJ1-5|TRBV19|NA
TGTGCCAGTAGTATCTTAGCGGTTCAGTCCCAGCATTTT
CASSILAVQSQHF
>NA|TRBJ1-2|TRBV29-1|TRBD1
TGCAGCGTTAGACCCGGGACAGGAATTCTCACCTTC
CSVRPGTGILTF
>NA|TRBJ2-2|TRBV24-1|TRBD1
TGTGCCACCAGTGAAAGCGACAGGGGGAAGACTGGGGAGCTGTTTTTT
CATSESDRGKTGELFF
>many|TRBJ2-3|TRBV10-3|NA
TGTGCCATCAGCCGACTAGAAAGCACAGATACGCAGTATTTT
CAISRLESTDTQYF
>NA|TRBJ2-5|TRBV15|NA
TGTGCCACCAGCAGAGATCGCGGGCGAGAGACCCAGTACTTC
CATSRDRGRETQYF
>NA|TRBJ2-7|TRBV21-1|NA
TGTGCCAGCAACTATATTCACAGGGTCCCCCACGAGCAGTACTTC
CASNYIHRVPHEQYF
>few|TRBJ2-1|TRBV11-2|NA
TGTGCCAGCAGCTTATGGGCGTATGAGCAGTTCTTC
CASSLWAYEQFF
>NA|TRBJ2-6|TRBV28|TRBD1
TGTGCCAGCAGTTCGGCCCCGGGACAGGGGGCGGGCGGGGCCAACGTCCTGACTTTC
CASSSAPGQGAGGANVLTF
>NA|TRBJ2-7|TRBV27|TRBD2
TGTGCCAGCAGTTTAAGGCGGGAGCGGTACGAGCAGTACTTC
CASSLRRERYEQYF
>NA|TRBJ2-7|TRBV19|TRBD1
TGTGCCAGTAGTACTCAGCGGACAGGGCGGCAGTACTTC
CASSTQRTGRQYF
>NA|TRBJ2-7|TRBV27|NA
TGTGCCAGCGGACTGGGACTGAACTACGAGCAGTACTTC
CASGLGLNYEQYF
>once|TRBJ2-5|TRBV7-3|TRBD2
TGTGCCAGCAGCTACGGACTAGCGGGGGGGTTTGGAGAGACCCAGTACTTC
CASSYGLAGGFGETQYF
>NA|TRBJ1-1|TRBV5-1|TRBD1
TGCGCCAGCCATGACAGGGGCGCTGGGAACACTGAAGCTTTCTTT
CASHDRGAGNTEAFF
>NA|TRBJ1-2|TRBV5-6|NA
TGTGCCAGCAGCAGGGGGAACTATGGCTACACCTTC
CASSRGNYGYTF
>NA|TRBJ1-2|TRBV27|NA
TGTGCCAGCAGTTTAGTCGCGTCCTATGGCTACACCTTC
CASSLVASYGYTF
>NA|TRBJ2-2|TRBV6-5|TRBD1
TGTGCCAGCACTACCCGACAGGGGGCAACCGGGGAGCTGTTTTTT
CASTTRQGATGELFF
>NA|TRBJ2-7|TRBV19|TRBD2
TGTGCCAGTAGTATGGGCCTAGCGGGAGGGCCCTACGAGCAGTACTTC
CASSMGLAGGPYEQYF
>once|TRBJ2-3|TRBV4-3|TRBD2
TGCGCCAGCAGCCAAGAGGGGCTTATGGCGGGAGCCCTAGATACGCAGTATTTT
CASSQEGLMAGALDTQYF
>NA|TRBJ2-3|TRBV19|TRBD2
TGTGCCAGTACCATACTAGCGGGGGCCACAGATACGCAGTATTTT
CASTILAGATDTQYF
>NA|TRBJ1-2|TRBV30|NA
TGTGCCTGGAGTACCCGAGGACAGACGAACTATGGCTACACCTTC
CAWSTRGQTNYGYTF
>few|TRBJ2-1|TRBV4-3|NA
TGCGCCAGCAGCCAAGAGAGGCGGGGCTATTTGAATGAGCAGTTCTTC
CASSQERRGYLNEQFF
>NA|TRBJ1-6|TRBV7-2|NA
TGTGCCAGCAGCTTAGGCGGGACTCCAAATTCACCCCTCCACTTT
CASSLGGTPNSPLHF
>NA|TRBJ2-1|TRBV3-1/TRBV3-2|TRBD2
TGTGCCAGCAGCCAAGGGTTCAGCGGGAGATCTATCGGGCAGTTCTTC
CASSQGFSGRSIGQFF
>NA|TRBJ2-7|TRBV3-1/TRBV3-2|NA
TGTGCCAGCAGCCCGACAGGTCCGGACTACGAGCAGTACTTC
CASSPTGPDYEQYF
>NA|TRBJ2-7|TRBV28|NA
TGTGCCAGCAGTTTACTCTACGAGCAGTACTTC
CASSLLYEQYF
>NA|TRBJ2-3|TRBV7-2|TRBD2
TGTGCCAGCAGCTTAGTCGGCCGGACTAGCGGGGGAGCAGATACGCAGTATTTT
CASSLVGRTSGGADTQYF
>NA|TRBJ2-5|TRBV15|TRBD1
TGTGCCACCAGCAGAGCGGACAGGGGTGGACAAGAGACCCAGTACTTC
CATSRADRGGQETQYF
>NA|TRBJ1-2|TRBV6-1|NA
TGTGCCAGCAGTACCTCAGGGGCCCCTGGCTACACCTTC
CASSTSGAPGYTF
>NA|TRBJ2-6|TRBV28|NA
TGTGCCAGCAGTTCGACAGGTACCCTCTGGACCAACGTCCTGACTTTC
CASSSTGTLWTNVLTF